The 31 T cell receptor beta chains presented below share a single source sample, sequenced in a study of long-term antiretroviral therapy in people with HIV. The immunoSEQ assay was v3.0, run at survey level. TCRdb's copy holds only in-frame clones and misses some; the assay was immunoSEQ multiplex PCR. The data contain 15,000 to 25,000 clones, around 90% of them singletons. This specimen consisted of unsorted PBMCs, obtained 2.1 years after starting antiretroviral therapy. The receptors were gathered from a man younger than 35 with HIV.

The count of this clone is one. The V call is TRBV2, the J call TRBJ2-5; TRBD2 might be the D (5 bases). V was trimmed by 3 bases and J by 6 bases, leaving 14 bases between them. Germline CDR1 reads SNHLY; CDR2 reads FYNNEI. This CDR3 contains 14 residues. CDR3 sequence: CASSEGLASKTQYF. The CDR3 DNA follows: TGTGCCAGCAGTGAGGGTCTAGCCTCAAAGACCCAGTACTTC.

This clone was counted a few times. The chain's CDR3 is CASSEANGGYTF. As DNA, the CDR3 is TGTGCCAGCAGTGAAGCGAATGGTGGCTACACCTTC. The chain has TRBV6-1 and TRBJ1-2; D unresolved. Trimming removed 0 bases at V and 7 bases at J, with 6 bases between. Looked up from germline, CDR1 is MNHNS and CDR2 is SASEGT. The CDR3 consists of 12 residues.

This clone turned up a few times. This chain uses TRBV19 with TRBJ2-5; no reliable D call. This CDR3 comprises 13 residues. The germline V gene encodes CDR1 LNHDA and CDR2 SQIVND (reference sequence). V was pared by 2 bases and J by 4 bases, with 8 bases between. CDR3 DNA: TGTGCCAGTAGTATAACAGAAGGAGAGACCCAGTACTTC. It specifies CASSITEGETQYF.

The rearrangement uses TRBV9 and TRBJ1-3, with D possibly being TRBD1 (5 bases). The CDR3 extends over 13 amino acids. Germline loops: CDR1 SGDLS, CDR2 YYNGEE. V lost 4 bases to trimming and J lost 4 bases, with 9 bases between them. This chain's CDR3 is CASSSWDGNTIYF. Written as DNA, the CDR3 is TGTGCCAGCAGCTCATGGGACGGAAACACCATATATTTT.

The chain uses TRBV7-2 and TRBJ1-5; TRBD1 aligns across 8 bases. This CDR3 is 15 amino acids long. The V segment lost 1 base and the J segment 8 bases; nucleotides outside the gene matches: 7. Germline assignment: CDR1 SGHTA and CDR2 FQGNSA. The CDR3 region is CASSLVVTGVEPQHF. The CDR3 DNA is TGTGCCAGCAGCTTAGTTGTGACAGGGGTAGAGCCCCAGCATTTT.

The rearrangement links TRBV27 to TRBJ1-4; the D is unclear. The germline gives CDR1 MNHEY, CDR2 SMNVEV (reference sequence). The CDR3 sequence is 15 residues long. The V gene lost 2 bases and the J gene lost 1 base, with 8 bases spanning the gap. The CDR3 reads CASSLRWGTNEKLFF. Here the CDR3 DNA reads TGTGCCAGCAGTTTACGCTGGGGAACTAATGAAAAACTGTTTTTT.

This chain uses TRBV6-5 with TRBJ2-7; a possible D gene is TRBD1 (6 bases). The CDR3 consists of 16 residues. Per germline, CDR1 MNHEY and CDR2 SVGAGI. V lost 0 bases, J lost 5 bases, and 17 bases lay in between. As DNA, the CDR3 is TGTGCCAGCAGTTACTCGAAAAGGGGGTCCCTCCACGAGCAGTACTTC. Protein product: CASSYSKRGSLHEQYF.

The CDR3 DNA reads TGTGCCAGCAGCCCCACTCGGCGGGGGGGTGAAGATACGCAGTATTTT. It specifies CASSPTRRGGEDTQYF. The J gene is TRBJ2-3, the V gene TRBV11-3, with 9 bases matching TRBD2. The CDR3 extends over 16 amino acids. Trimming at V came to 5 bases and at J to 5 bases, leaving 11 bases not matched to a gene. In germline, CDR1 is SGHNT, CDR2 YENEEA.

The CDR3 DNA sequence: TGTGCCAGCAGCACGGAGACAGGGGTCACAGATACGCAGTATTTT. This sequence encodes CASSTETGVTDTQYF. V and J are TRBV2 and TRBJ2-3; 8 nucleotides line up with TRBD1. Trimming removed 6 bases from V and 2 bases from J; junction bases left unmatched: 7. The CDR3 has 15 amino acids. Germline-derived CDR1 and CDR2 are SNHLY and FYNNEI.

This chain joins TRBV7-9 and TRBJ2-6, with D possibly TRBD2 on 7 matching bases. The CDR3 spans 19 residues. V lost 4 bases, J lost 1 base, and 20 bases lay in between. Germline CDR1 reads SEHNR; CDR2 reads FQNEAQ (reference sequence). The chain's CDR3 is CASSSPGRGPGSGANVLTF. For the CDR3, the DNA is TGTGCCAGCAGCTCACCGGGGCGGGGGCCGGGGTCTGGGGCCAACGTCCTGACTTTC.

The chain has TRBV27 and TRBJ2-7; D remains unclear. V dropped 2 bases and J dropped 4 bases, with 15 bases sitting between them. CDR1 is MNHEY and CDR2 is SMNVEV in the germline V gene (reference sequence). CDR3 length: 15 amino acids. The CDR3 DNA sequence: TGTGCCAGCAGTTTAAAAGCAGGATTTCTATACGAGCAGTACTTC. The encoded protein is CASSLKAGFLYEQYF.

The table lists this clone with a count of one. The chain uses TRBV7-9 and TRBJ2-7; D not resolved. This CDR3 is built from 14 residues. V shed 8 bases and J shed 2 bases, with 16 bases lying between them. Germline V gene data show CDR1 as SEHNR and CDR2 as FQNEAQ (reference sequence). In DNA form, the CDR3 reads TGTGCCAGCGTCCCTTTGGGCGAAGCCTACGAGCAGTACTTC. Encoded protein: CASVPLGEAYEQYF.

This sequence joins TRBV6-6 and TRBJ1-1; 7 bases map to TRBD1. V was clipped by 3 bases and J by 4 bases; unmatched bases: 8. Germline CDR1 is MNHNY and CDR2 is SVGAGI (reference sequence). The CDR3 loop spans 15 amino acids. CDR3 nucleotide sequence: TGTGCCAGCAGTTATTCTCAAAAGGGGGCCACTGAAGCTTTCTTT. Residues: CASSYSQKGATEAFF.

The rearrangement joins TRBV19 to TRBJ1-5, with D possibly being TRBD1 (6 bases). The length of the CDR3 is 15 residues. The germline CDR1 and CDR2 sequences are LNHDA and SQIVND (reference sequence). Trimming removed 5 bases at V and 3 bases at J, with 14 bases between. The CDR3 region has the DNA TGTGCCAGTAGTTGGGGGGCGGGAAACAATCAGCCCCAGCATTTT. Translated: CASSWGAGNNQPQHF.

V gene TRBV5-1 combines with J gene TRBJ2-1; possibly TRBD1 or TRBD2 for D (5 bases each). Germline V gene sequence: CDR1 SGHRS, CDR2 YFSETQ. The CDR3 is made up of 16 amino acids. Trimming removed 0 bases from V and 0 bases from J, with 10 bases in between. The CDR3 reads CASSLGRERSYNEQFF. CDR3 DNA: TGCGCCAGCAGCTTGGGCAGGGAGCGCTCCTACAATGAGCAGTTCTTC.

This chain links TRBV4-3 with TRBJ2-3, with TRBD2 matching over 7 bases. The junction had 12 bases not matched to a gene; V was cut back by 6 bases and J by 6 bases. Germline CDR1 and CDR2: LGHNA and YSLEER. CDR3 size: 15 residues. CDR3: CASSPTSFRPDTQYF. Written as DNA, the CDR3 is TGCGCCAGCAGTCCGACTAGCTTCCGCCCCGATACGCAGTATTTT.

This clone was detected a few times. The chain links TRBV27 to TRBJ2-7, with a possible D match to TRBD2 (6 bases). The CDR3 spans 12 residues. From germline, CDR1 is MNHEY and CDR2 SMNVEV (reference sequence). Trimming stripped 6 bases from V and 3 bases from J, with 9 bases between. The CDR3 DNA is TGTGCCAGCAGCCTTAGCGGCTACGAGCAGTACTTC. It yields the protein CASSLSGYEQYF.

The V gene is TRBV5-1, the J gene TRBJ1-6; a weak D match, TRBD1 (5 bases). V dropped 7 bases and J dropped 10 bases, with 18 bases sitting between them. The CDR3 runs to 14 residues. Germline V gives CDR1 SGHRS, CDR2 YFSETQ. As DNA, the CDR3 is TGCGCCAGCCGCGCAGACAGAACTCGATCACCCCTCCACTTT. It translates to CASRADRTRSPLHF.

The chain is built from TRBV2 and TRBJ1-5; TRBD1 agrees at 10 bases. Germline CDR1 is SNHLY and CDR2 is FYNNEI. The CDR3 runs to 18 residues. Germline trimming cut 5 bases from V and 1 base from J; bases unmatched to any gene: 11. CDR3 protein: CASSSPGTGDQSNQPQHF. Here the CDR3 DNA reads TGTGCCAGCAGTAGTCCCGGGACAGGGGATCAGAGCAATCAGCCCCAGCATTTT.

The chain uses TRBV5-3 and TRBJ2-6; D call uncertain. TRBV5-3 is an open reading frame whose function is uncertain. The CDR3 loop spans 15 amino acids. V shed 1 base and J shed 0 bases, with 5 bases lying between them. For the CDR3, the DNA is TGTGCCAGAAGCTTGCAGTCCTCTGGGGCCAACGTCCTGACTTTC. This sequence encodes CARSLQSSGANVLTF.

The rearrangement uses TRBV13 and TRBJ1-1; D may be TRBD1 (5 bases). The CDR3 covers 16 residues. V was trimmed by 5 bases and J by 2 bases, leaving 18 bases between them. CDR1 and CDR2 (germline): PRHDT, FYEKMQ (reference sequence). The CDR3 reads CASSTTAPNFNTEAFF. The CDR3 DNA reads as TGTGCCAGCAGCACGACAGCCCCGAACTTTAACACTGAAGCTTTCTTT.

The chain is built from TRBV6-1 and TRBJ1-4; D gene uncertain. V was clipped by 8 bases and J by 0 bases, with 10 bases between them. The CDR3 loop spans 14 amino acids. Germline V gene data show CDR1 as MNHNS and CDR2 as SASEGT. CDR3 nucleotide sequence: TGTGCCAGCCGGACGGTAGCAACTAATGAAAAACTGTTTTTT. Translated, it gives CASRTVATNEKLFF.

V and J are TRBV9 and TRBJ1-2, with D tentatively TRBD1 (5 bases). CDR3 length equals 14 residues. V was shortened by 6 bases and J by 8 bases, with 20 bases between the two germline ends. Germline assignment: CDR1 SGDLS and CDR2 YYNGEE. Here the CDR3 reads CASNSGTPGSGYTF. CDR3 coding DNA: TGTGCCAGCAATTCTGGGACCCCTGGAAGCGGCTACACCTTC.

The V call is TRBV18, the J call TRBJ1-2; 9 bases align to TRBD1. CDR1 is KGHSH, CDR2 LQKENI, per germline. The CDR3 sequence is 14 residues long. V shed 3 bases and J 8 bases; nucleotides not matched to a gene: 7. In DNA, the CDR3 is TGTGCCAGCTCACCTCAGGGACAGGGTCAAGGCTACACCTTC. It yields the protein CASSPQGQGQGYTF. Full variable domain (outside the CDR3, taken from reference TRBV18 and TRBJ1-2): NAGVMQNPRHLVRRRGQEARLRCSPMKGHSHVYWYRQLPEEGLKFMVYLQKENIIDESGMPKERFSAEFPKEGPSILRIQQVVRGDSAAYFCASSPQGQGQGYTFGSGTRLTVV.

The rearrangement uses TRBV29-1 and TRBJ2-7; D unresolved. Per the germline V gene, CDR1 is SQVTM and CDR2 is ANQGSEA. The CDR3 is made up of 14 amino acids. The V gene lost 5 bases and the J gene lost 0 bases, with 14 bases spanning the gap. The DNA for the CDR3 is TGCAGCGTTATGGGGAAACGTAGCTCCTACGAGCAGTACTTC. This gives the protein CSVMGKRSSYEQYF.

V gene TRBV6-6 combines with J gene TRBJ2-1; D remains ambiguous. CDR1 and CDR2 (germline): MNHNY, SVGAGI (reference sequence). The CDR3 has 16 residues. Trimming pared 7 bases from V and 5 bases from J, leaving 21 bases between. The CDR3 loop is CASTLLPFERNNEQFF. DNA of the CDR3: TGTGCCAGCACCCTTCTTCCTTTTGAGAGGAACAATGAGCAGTTCTTC.

The rearrangement uses TRBV6-6 and TRBJ1-4; D remains ambiguous. This CDR3 has 15 amino acids. The germline V gene encodes CDR1 MNHNY and CDR2 SVGAGI (reference sequence). V dropped 0 bases and J dropped 7 bases, with 12 bases sitting between them. The CDR3 DNA sequence: TGTGCCAGCAGTTACTCCCGGGAGAGAGGTGAAAAACTGTTTTTT. The encoded protein is CASSYSRERGEKLFF.

The chain uses TRBV7-6 and TRBJ2-7; no clear D gene. V lost 5 bases and J lost 0, with 11 bases in between. The CDR3 contains 14 residues. CDR1 is SGHVS and CDR2 is FNYEAQ in the germline V gene. Here the CDR3 reads CASSLELSSYEQYF. For the CDR3, the DNA is TGTGCCAGCAGCCTCGAACTAAGCTCCTACGAGCAGTACTTC.

This chain links TRBV7-9 with TRBJ1-1, with a tentative D call TRBD1 (6 bases). There are 14 residues in the CDR3. Germline-derived CDR1 and CDR2 are SEHNR and FQNEAQ (reference sequence). With 5 bases removed from V and 6 bases from J, the gap between germline ends came to 16 bases. Here the CDR3 DNA reads TGTGCCAGCAGCAGAGGTGGACAGTCCGCTGAAGCTTTCTTT. Translated, it gives CASSRGGQSAEAFF.

J is TRBJ1-1 and V is TRBV5-6; D not certain. Germline V gene sequence: CDR1 SGHDT, CDR2 YYEEEE. Trimming stripped 1 base from V and 0 bases from J, with 7 bases between. The CDR3 consists of 14 residues. The CDR3 region has the DNA TGTGCCAGCAGCTTGAAACCGATGAACACTGAAGCTTTCTTT. Encoded protein: CASSLKPMNTEAFF. Full variable domain (outside the CDR3, taken from reference TRBV5-6 and TRBJ1-1): DAGVTQSPTHLIKTRGQQVTLRCSPKSGHDTVSWYQQALGQGPQFIFQYYEEEERQRGNFPDRFSGHQFPNYSSELNVNALLLGDSALYLCASSLKPMNTEAFFGQGTRLTVV.

The CDR3 spells CASSTGTGRQETQYF. CDR3 nucleotides: TGTGCCAGTAGTACAGGGACGGGTCGGCAAGAGACCCAGTACTTC. The chain has TRBV19 and TRBJ2-5; D possibly uses TRBD1 or TRBD2 (5 bases each). The germline gives CDR1 LNHDA, CDR2 SQIVND (reference sequence). V was clipped by 4 bases and J by 2 bases, with 14 bases between them. The CDR3 contains 15 residues.